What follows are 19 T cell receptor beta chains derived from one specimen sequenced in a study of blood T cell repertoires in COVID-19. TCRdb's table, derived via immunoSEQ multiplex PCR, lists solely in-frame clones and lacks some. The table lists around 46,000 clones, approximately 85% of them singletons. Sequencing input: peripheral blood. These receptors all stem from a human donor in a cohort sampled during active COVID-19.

The CDR3 sequence is CASSPPFAGAVEQFF. The CDR3 DNA is TGTGCCAGCAGCCCCCCCTTCGCGGGAGCCGTTGAGCAGTTCTTC. This chain connects TRBV7-2 to TRBJ2-1, with 7 positions matching TRBD2. Germline lookup yields CDR1 SGHTA and CDR2 FQGNSA. V lost 5 bases, J lost 9 bases, and 13 bases stayed unmatched. The CDR3 loop spans 15 amino acids.

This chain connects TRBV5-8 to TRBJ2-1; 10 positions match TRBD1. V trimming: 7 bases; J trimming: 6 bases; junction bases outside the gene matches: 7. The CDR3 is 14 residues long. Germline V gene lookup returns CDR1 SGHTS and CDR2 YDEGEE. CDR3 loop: CASGRQGAANEQFF. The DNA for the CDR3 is TGTGCCAGCGGAAGACAGGGGGCGGCCAATGAGCAGTTCTTC.

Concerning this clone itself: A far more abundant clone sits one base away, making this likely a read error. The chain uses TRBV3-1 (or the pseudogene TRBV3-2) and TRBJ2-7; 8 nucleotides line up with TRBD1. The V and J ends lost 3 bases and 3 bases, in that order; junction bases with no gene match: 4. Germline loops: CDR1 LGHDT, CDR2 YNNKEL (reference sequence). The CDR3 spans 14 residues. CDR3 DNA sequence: TGTGCCAGCAGCCACCGGGACAGGAACTACGAGCAGTACTTC. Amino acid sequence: CASSHRDRNYEQYF.

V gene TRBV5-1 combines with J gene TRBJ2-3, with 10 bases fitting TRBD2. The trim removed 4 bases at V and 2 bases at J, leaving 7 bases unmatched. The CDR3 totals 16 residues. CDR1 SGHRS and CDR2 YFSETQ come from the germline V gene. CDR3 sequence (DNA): TGCGCCAGCAGCCCCTCGACTAGCGGGTCCACAGATACGCAGTATTTT. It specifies CASSPSTSGSTDTQYF.

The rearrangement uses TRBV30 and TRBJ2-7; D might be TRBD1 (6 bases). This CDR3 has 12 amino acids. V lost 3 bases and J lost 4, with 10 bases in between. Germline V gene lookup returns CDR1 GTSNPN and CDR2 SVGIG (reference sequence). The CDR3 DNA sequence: TGTGCCTGGAGCGTAAGGGGGTACGAGCAGTACTTC. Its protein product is CAWSVRGYEQYF. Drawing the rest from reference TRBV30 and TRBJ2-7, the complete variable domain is SQTIHQWPATLVQPVGSPLSLECTVEGTSNPNLYWYRQAAGRGLQLLFYSVGIGQISSEVPQNLSASRPQDRQFILSSKKLLLSDSGFYLCAWSVRGYEQYFGPGTRLTVT.

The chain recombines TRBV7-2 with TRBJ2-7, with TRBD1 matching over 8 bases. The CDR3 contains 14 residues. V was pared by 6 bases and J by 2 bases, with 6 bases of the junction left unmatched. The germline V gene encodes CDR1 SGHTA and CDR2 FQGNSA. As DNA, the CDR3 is TGTGCCAGCAGGCTGGGACAGGTCACCTACGAGCAGTACTTC. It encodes CASRLGQVTYEQYF.

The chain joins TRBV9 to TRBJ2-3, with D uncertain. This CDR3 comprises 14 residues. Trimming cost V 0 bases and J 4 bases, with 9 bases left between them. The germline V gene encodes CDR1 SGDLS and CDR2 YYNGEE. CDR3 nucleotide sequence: TGTGCCAGCAGCGTAGGGCTGCTTTCAGATACGCAGTATTTT. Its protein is CASSVGLLSDTQYF.

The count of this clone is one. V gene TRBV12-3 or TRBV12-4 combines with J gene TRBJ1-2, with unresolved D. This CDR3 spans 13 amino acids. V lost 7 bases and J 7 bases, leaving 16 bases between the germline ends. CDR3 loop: CASTAPGGSGYTF. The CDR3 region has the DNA TGTGCCAGCACCGCCCCGGGTGGTTCTGGCTACACCTTC.

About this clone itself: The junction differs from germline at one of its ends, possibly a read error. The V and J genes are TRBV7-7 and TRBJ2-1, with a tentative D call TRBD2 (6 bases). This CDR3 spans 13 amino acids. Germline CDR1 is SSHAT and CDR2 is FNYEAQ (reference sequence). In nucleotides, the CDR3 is TGTGCTAGCAGCTCCCGATCCGGGGGTGAGCAGTTCTTC. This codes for CASSSRSGGEQFF.

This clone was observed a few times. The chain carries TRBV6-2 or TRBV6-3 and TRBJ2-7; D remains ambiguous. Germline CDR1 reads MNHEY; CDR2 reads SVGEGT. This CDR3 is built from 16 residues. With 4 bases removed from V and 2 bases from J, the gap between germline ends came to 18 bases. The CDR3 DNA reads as TGTGCCAGCAGTTCCTCGGCTTTCCCCGAGGCCTACGAGCAGTACTTC. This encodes CASSSSAFPEAYEQYF.

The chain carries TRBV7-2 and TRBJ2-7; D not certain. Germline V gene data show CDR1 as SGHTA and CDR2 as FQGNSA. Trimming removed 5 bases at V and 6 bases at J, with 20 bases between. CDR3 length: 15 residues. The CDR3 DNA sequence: TGTGCCAGCAGCGCACGACTCGCCGGCGCTGGCGAGCAGTACTTC. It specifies CASSARLAGAGEQYF.

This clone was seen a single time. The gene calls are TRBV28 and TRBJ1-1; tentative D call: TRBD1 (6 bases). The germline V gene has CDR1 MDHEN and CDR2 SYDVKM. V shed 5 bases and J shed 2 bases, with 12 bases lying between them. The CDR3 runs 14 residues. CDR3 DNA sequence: TGTGCCAGCAGTCCTTGGACAGTAAACACTGAAGCTTTCTTT. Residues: CASSPWTVNTEAFF.

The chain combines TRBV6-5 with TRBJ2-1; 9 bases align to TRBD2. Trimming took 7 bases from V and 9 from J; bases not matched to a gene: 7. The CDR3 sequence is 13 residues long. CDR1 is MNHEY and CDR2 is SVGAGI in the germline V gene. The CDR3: CASTAGGGFEQFF. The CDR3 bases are TGTGCCAGCACCGCGGGGGGGGGCTTTGAGCAGTTCTTC.

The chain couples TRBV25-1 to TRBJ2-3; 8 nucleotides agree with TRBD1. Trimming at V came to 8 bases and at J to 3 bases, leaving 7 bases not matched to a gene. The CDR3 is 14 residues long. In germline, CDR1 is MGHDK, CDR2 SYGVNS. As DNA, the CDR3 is TGTGCCAGCCTGAGAACAGGGGGGACAGATACGCAGTATTTT. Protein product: CASLRTGGTDTQYF.

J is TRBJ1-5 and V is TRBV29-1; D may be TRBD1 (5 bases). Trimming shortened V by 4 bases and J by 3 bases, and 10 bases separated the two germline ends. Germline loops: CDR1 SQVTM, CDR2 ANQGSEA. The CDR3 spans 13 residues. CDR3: CSVVLGANQPQHF. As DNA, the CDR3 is TGCAGCGTTGTCTTAGGGGCCAATCAGCCCCAGCATTTT.

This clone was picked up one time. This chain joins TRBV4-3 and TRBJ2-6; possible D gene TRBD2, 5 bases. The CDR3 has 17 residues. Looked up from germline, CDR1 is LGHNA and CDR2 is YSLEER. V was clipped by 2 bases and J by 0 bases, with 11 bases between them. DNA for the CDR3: TGCGCCAGCAGCCAATACCACGGAGGCTCTGGGGCCAACGTCCTGACTTTC. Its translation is CASSQYHGGSGANVLTF.

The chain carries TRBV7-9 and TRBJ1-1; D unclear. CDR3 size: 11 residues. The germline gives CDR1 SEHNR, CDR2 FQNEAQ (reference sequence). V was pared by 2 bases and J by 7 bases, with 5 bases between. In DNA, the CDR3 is TGTGCCAGCAGCTTAACGAGTGAAGCTTTCTTT. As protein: CASSLTSEAFF.

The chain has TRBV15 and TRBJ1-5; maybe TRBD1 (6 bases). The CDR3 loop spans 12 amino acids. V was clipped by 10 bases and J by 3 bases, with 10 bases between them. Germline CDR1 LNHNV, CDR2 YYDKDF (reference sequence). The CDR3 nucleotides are TGTGCCAGTGGACAGATCAATCAGCCCCAGCATTTT. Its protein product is CASGQINQPQHF.

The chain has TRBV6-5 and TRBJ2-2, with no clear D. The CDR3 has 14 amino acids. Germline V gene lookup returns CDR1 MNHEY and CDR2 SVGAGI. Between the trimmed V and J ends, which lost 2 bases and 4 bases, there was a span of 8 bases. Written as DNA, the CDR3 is TGTGCCAGCAGTTACGGGTACAGCACCGGGGAGCTGTTTTTT. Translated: CASSYGYSTGELFF.